This paragraph reports one T cell receptor beta chain. This entry is derived from a study of blood T cell repertoires in COVID-19. At the level of the study: Acute-phase and convalescent COVID-19 samples originated in the United States, Italy and Spain.

Seattle patients were enrolled during active infection and followed longitudinally. Germline V lookup: CDR1 LNHDA, CDR2 SQIVND (reference sequence). This CDR3 region has 17 residues. V shed 1 base and J 4 bases; nucleotides not matched to a gene: 2. Clones were sequenced by immunoSEQ multiplex PCR, and TCRdb holds only the in-frame ones, with some missing. The sample has 200,000 to 250,000 clones, under 85% seen once. The sample consisted of peripheral blood. The TCR originated in a woman aged 25 to 39 with COVID-19, enrolled during active disease. The genes are TRBV19 and TRBJ2-2; 14 positions agree with TRBD2. The CDR3 sequence is CASSIVGLAGGTGELFF. In DNA form, the CDR3 reads TGTGCCAGTAGTATAGTAGGACTAGCGGGAGGCACCGGGGAGCTGTTTTTT. Full variable domain (remainder filled in from reference TRBV19 and TRBJ2-2): DGGITQSPKYLFRKEGQNVTLSCEQNLNHDAMYWYRQDPGQGLRLIYYSQIVNDFQKGDIAEGYSVSREKKESFPLTVTSAQKNPTAFYLCASSIVGLAGGTGELFFGEGSRLTVL.